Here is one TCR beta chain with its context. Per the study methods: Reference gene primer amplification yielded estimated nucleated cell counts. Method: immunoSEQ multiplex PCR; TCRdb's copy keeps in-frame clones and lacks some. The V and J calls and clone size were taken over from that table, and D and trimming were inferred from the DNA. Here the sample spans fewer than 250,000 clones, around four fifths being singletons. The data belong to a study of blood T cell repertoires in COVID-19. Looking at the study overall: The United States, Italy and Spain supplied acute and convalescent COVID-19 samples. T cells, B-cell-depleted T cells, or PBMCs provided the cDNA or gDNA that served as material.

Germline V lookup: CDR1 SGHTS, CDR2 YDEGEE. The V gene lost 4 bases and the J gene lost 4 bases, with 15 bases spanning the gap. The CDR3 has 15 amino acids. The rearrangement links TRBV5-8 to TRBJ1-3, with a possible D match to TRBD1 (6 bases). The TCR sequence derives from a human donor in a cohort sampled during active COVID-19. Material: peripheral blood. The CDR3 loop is CASSPRQALGNTIYF. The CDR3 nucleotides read TGTGCCAGCAGCCCTCGACAGGCCCTCGGAAACACCATATATTTT.